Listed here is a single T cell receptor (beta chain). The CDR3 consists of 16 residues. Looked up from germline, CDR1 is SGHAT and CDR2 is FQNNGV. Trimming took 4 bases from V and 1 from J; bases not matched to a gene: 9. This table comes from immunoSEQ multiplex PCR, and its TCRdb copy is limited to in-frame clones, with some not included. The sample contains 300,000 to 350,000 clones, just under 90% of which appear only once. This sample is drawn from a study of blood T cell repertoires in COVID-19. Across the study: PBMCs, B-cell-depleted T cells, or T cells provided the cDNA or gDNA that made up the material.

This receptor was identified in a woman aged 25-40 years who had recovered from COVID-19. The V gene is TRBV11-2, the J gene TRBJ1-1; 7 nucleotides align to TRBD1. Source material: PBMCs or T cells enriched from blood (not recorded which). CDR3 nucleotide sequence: TGTGCCAGCAGCTGGGACAGCTCACTCCCGAACACTGAAGCTTTCTTT. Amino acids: CASSWDSSLPNTEAFF.